The entry below gives a single TCR beta chain sequence along with its context. Its matching antigen is unknown. The method was immunoSEQ multiplex PCR; TCRdb's version includes in-frame clones alone and lacks a portion of them. This sample yields about 85,000 clones, of which more than 75% are seen a single time; 2.5% to 3.5% belongs to the top ten. This sample is part of a study of T cell responses to AZD1222 COVID-19 vaccine. Whole-study findings and limits: The study found vaccine-associated CD4 TCRs spanning spike, dominant at 160-218 and 743-854. Clonal diversity may have been underestimated, and the donors were mostly white British, with more females than males. Rises in breadth and depth of Spike-specific TCRs came after two AZD1222 doses. Baseline serostatus was positive in only a handful of AZD1222 recipients.

Germline loops: CDR1 MNHEY, CDR2 SVGAGI. V was trimmed by 2 bases and J by 5 bases, leaving 10 bases between them. CDR3 length: 13 residues. The sequence was obtained from an adult in good health. This chain connects TRBV6-5 to TRBJ2-7; tentatively, D is TRBD1 (6 bases). Source: peripheral blood, taken on day 0 of AZD1222 vaccination. CDR3 coding DNA: TGTGCCAGCAGTTACGGCGCAGGGGACGAGCAGTACTTC. It specifies CASSYGAGDEQYF.